Each of the 31 T cell receptor beta chains below was sequenced from the same sample in a study of T cell responses to AZD1222 COVID-19 vaccine. Generated by immunoSEQ multiplex PCR, the TCRdb table keeps only in-frame clones and is missing some. Of under 200,000 clones listed, roughly 93% are singletons. The input for sequencing was peripheral blood, taken on day 0 of AZD1222 vaccination. All receptors derive from an adult in good health.

The chain uses TRBV6-6 and TRBJ2-3; 8 nucleotides align to TRBD1. CDR1 MNHNY and CDR2 SVGAGI come from the germline V gene (reference sequence). With 0 bases clipped from V and 4 bases from J, the junction kept 6 bases outside the gene matches. The CDR3 runs to 16 residues. CDR3 sequence reads: CASSYSRQGASDTQYF. The CDR3 region has the DNA TGTGCCAGCAGTTACTCTAGGCAGGGGGCCTCAGATACGCAGTATTTT.

The chain links TRBV29-1 to TRBJ1-1; perhaps TRBD1 as D (5 bases). Trimming took 6 bases from V and 0 from J, leaving 11 bases between them. CDR1 SQVTM and CDR2 ANQGSEA come from the germline V gene. The CDR3 covers 13 residues. The CDR3 sequence is CSVVTDMNTEAFF. In DNA, the CDR3 is TGCAGCGTGGTGACAGACATGAACACTGAAGCTTTCTTT. The full variable domain, rest sourced from reference TRBV29-1 and TRBJ1-1, is SAVISQKPSRDICQRGTSLTIQCQVDSQVTMMFWYRQQPGQSLTLIATANQGSEATYESGFVIDKFPISRPNLTFSTLTVSNMSPEDSSIYLCSVVTDMNTEAFFGQGTRLTVV.

The gene calls are TRBV2 and TRBJ1-6; D call uncertain. Germline V CDR1 and CDR2: SNHLY, FYNNEI. Trimming pared 7 bases from V and 4 bases from J, leaving 5 bases between. The CDR3 extends over 12 amino acids. The CDR3 sequence: CASIVYNSPLHF. The DNA for the CDR3 is TGTGCCAGCATAGTATATAATTCACCCCTCCACTTT. The full variable domain, with the rest looked up from reference TRBV2 and TRBJ1-6, is EPEVTQTPSHQVTQMGQEVILRCVPISNHLYFYWYRQILGQKVEFLVSFYNNEISEKSEIFDDQFSVERPDGSNFTLKIRSTKLEDSAMYFCASIVYNSPLHFGNGTRLTVT.

This clone was counted once. This rearrangement joins TRBV28 to TRBJ2-7, with 8 bases aligning to TRBD1. Germline V CDR1 and CDR2: MDHEN, SYDVKM. J lost 5 bases, V lost 5 bases, and 8 bases had no gene match. This CDR3 has 14 amino acids. For the CDR3, the DNA is TGTGCCAGCAGTGCCGATGGACAGGGCGACGAGCAGTACTTC. Encoded protein: CASSADGQGDEQYF.

A word on this clone: In the same sample, other DNA sequences code for this CDR3. The rearrangement joins TRBV7-3 to TRBJ1-2, with a possible D match to TRBD1 (5 bases). Germline CDR1 SGHTA, CDR2 FQGTGA. There are 17 residues in the CDR3. Trimming stripped 1 base from V and 6 bases from J, with 21 bases between. CDR3 in DNA: TGTGCCAGCAGCTTAAGGCCTAGGGGCGGGGGGACCGATGGCTACACCTTC. Translation gives CASSLRPRGGGTDGYTF.

The J gene is TRBJ1-4, the V gene TRBV28, with TRBD1 as a possible D gene (6 bases). CDR1 and CDR2 (germline): MDHEN, SYDVKM. The CDR3 covers 17 residues. Trimming cost V 4 bases and J 2 bases, with 17 bases left between them. The CDR3 region has the DNA TGTGCCAGCAGTTCCGGGGGCGCAGGAGGTACTAATGAAAAACTGTTTTTT. Its protein product is CASSSGGAGGTNEKLFF.

This clone was observed a few times. The chain joins TRBV5-4 to TRBJ2-5, with D perhaps TRBD1 (5 bases). The CDR3 spans 14 residues. Per the germline V gene, CDR1 is SGHNT and CDR2 is YYREEE (reference sequence). V lost 7 bases to trimming and J lost 0 bases, with 13 bases between them. The CDR3 is CASSPLQDQETQYF. Written as DNA, the CDR3 is TGTGCCAGCTCTCCCCTACAGGACCAAGAGACCCAGTACTTC.

V is TRBV6-2 or TRBV6-3 and J is TRBJ1-5, with 8 bases matching TRBD1. V shed 2 bases and J 0 bases; nucleotides not matched to a gene: 9. CDR1 MNHEY and CDR2 SVGEGT come from the germline V gene. The CDR3 is 18 residues long. CDR3 in DNA: TGTGCCAGCAGTTACGCACGCGGACAGGGCGGTAGCAATCAGCCCCAGCATTTT. It translates to CASSYARGQGGSNQPQHF.

The chain uses TRBV3-1 (or the pseudogene TRBV3-2) and TRBJ1-2; D not resolved. Germline CDR1 and CDR2: LGHDT and YNNKEL (reference sequence). The CDR3 covers 15 residues. V was clipped by 0 bases and J by 6 bases, with 14 bases between them. The CDR3: CASSQDARGIDGYTF. The CDR3 DNA is TGTGCCAGCAGCCAAGATGCCAGAGGGATAGATGGCTACACCTTC.

In its sample, this clone was seen a few times. The chain links TRBV7-9 to TRBJ1-5; D is unresolved. The CDR3 covers 14 residues. V shed 2 bases and J shed 6 bases, with 11 bases lying between them. CDR1 is SEHNR, CDR2 FQNEAQ, per germline (reference sequence). The CDR3 DNA sequence: TGTGCCAGCAGCTTATCCGGGTTTTTTCAGCCCCAGCATTTT. This codes for CASSLSGFFQPQHF.

The V gene is TRBV29-1, the J gene TRBJ2-3; TRBD1 aligns across 9 bases. Germline assignment: CDR1 SQVTM and CDR2 ANQGSEA. CDR3 length: 15 residues. The V gene end was trimmed by 6 bases and the J gene end by 2 bases; junction bases not matched to a gene: 9. The CDR3 is CSVEPDRGLTDTQYF. In DNA, the CDR3 is TGCAGCGTGGAGCCGGACAGGGGACTCACAGATACGCAGTATTTT.

V usage is TRBV6-5 and J usage is TRBJ1-5, with D tentatively TRBD1 (5 bases). Trimming left V 6 bases short and J 1 base short, with 7 bases between. The CDR3 length is 13 residues. The germline V gene has CDR1 MNHEY and CDR2 SVGAGI. The chain's CDR3 is CASSRQSNQPQHF. The CDR3 bases are TGTGCCAGCAGCAGACAGAGCAATCAGCCCCAGCATTTT.

This chain uses TRBV2 with TRBJ1-2; D is possibly TRBD1 (5 bases). The V and J ends lost 2 bases and 3 bases respectively, with 13 bases between them. Germline CDR1 reads SNHLY; CDR2 reads FYNNEI. The CDR3 has 15 amino acids. CDR3 amino acids: CASSESGRADYGYTF. The DNA for the CDR3 is TGTGCCAGCAGTGAAAGTGGCAGGGCGGACTATGGCTACACCTTC.

This chain connects TRBV12-3 or TRBV12-4 to TRBJ2-1, with TRBD2 matching 7 bases. The junction had 1 base not matched to a gene; V was cut back by 0 bases and J by 8 bases. The CDR3 length is 13 residues. The CDR3 here is CASSLAGRDEQFF. The CDR3, as DNA: TGTGCCAGCAGTTTAGCAGGGAGGGATGAGCAGTTCTTC.

The V gene is TRBV10-3, the J gene TRBJ2-1; 10 bases are a match to TRBD2. The CDR3 is 16 residues long. Unmatched junction bases numbered 10, after V lost 3 bases and J lost 8 bases. The germline gives CDR1 ENHRY, CDR2 SYGVKD. The CDR3 DNA sequence: TGTGCCATCAGTGATATCGGTAGCGGGGGGTCCGATGAGCAGTTCTTC. It yields the protein CAISDIGSGGSDEQFF.

The chain recombines TRBV27 with TRBJ1-4; 8 nucleotides agree with TRBD1. Unmatched junction bases numbered 11, after V lost 6 bases and J lost 8 bases. The germline gives CDR1 MNHEY, CDR2 SMNVEV (reference sequence). The CDR3 consists of 15 residues. The CDR3 sequence is CASSDTQTGVEKLFF. The CDR3 DNA reads TGTGCCAGCAGCGATACCCAGACAGGGGTAGAAAAACTGTTTTTT.

V is TRBV10-3 and J is TRBJ2-5; TRBD1 matches at 11 bases. Per the germline V gene, CDR1 is ENHRY and CDR2 is SYGVKD. This CDR3 is built from 14 residues. Germline trimming cut 7 bases from V and 5 bases from J; bases unmatched to any gene: 6. In nucleotides, the CDR3 is TGTGCCATCAACGGACAGGGGGCAGAGGAGACCCAGTACTTC. The encoded protein is CAINGQGAEETQYF.

V and J are TRBV19 and TRBJ2-7; tentatively, D is TRBD1 or TRBD2 (5 bases each). Germline assignment: CDR1 LNHDA and CDR2 SQIVND (reference sequence). CDR3 length: 14 amino acids. Deletions cut 7 bases from V and 4 bases from J, with 17 bases between. CDR3 amino acids: CASTTGRTFYEQYF. The CDR3 DNA sequence: TGTGCCAGTACCACGGGACGGACCTTTTACGAGCAGTACTTC.

The chain combines TRBV16 with TRBJ1-5; no clear D gene. V was shortened by 0 bases and J by 4 bases, with 16 bases between the two germline ends. This CDR3 is built from 17 residues. Per germline, CDR1 KGHSY and CDR2 FQNENV. CDR3 in amino acids: CASSQSEPSGANQPQHF. As DNA, the CDR3 is TGTGCCAGCAGCCAATCGGAACCCTCGGGAGCAAATCAGCCCCAGCATTTT. Using reference TRBV16 and TRBJ1-5 for the parts outside the CDR3, the full variable domain is GEEVAQTPKHLVRGEGQKAKLYCAPIKGHSYVFWYQQVLKNEFKFLISFQNENVFDETGMPKERFSAKCLPNSPCSLEIQATKLEDSAVYFCASSQSEPSGANQPQHFGDGTRLSIL.

The chain has TRBV7-3 and TRBJ2-5; 7 bases are shared with TRBD2. V was pared by 0 bases and J by 4 bases, with 2 bases of the junction left unmatched. CDR1 is SGHTA and CDR2 is FQGTGA in the germline V gene. The CDR3 consists of 14 residues. In nucleotides, the CDR3 is TGTGCCAGCAGCTTAACGGGAGGGTCAGAGACCCAGTACTTC. This gives the protein CASSLTGGSETQYF. The full variable domain, rest sourced from reference TRBV7-3 and TRBJ2-5, is GAGVSQTPSNKVTEKGKYVELRCDPISGHTALYWYRQSLGQGPEFLIYFQGTGAADDSGLPNDRFFAVRPEGSVSTLKIQRTERGDSAVYLCASSLTGGSETQYFGPGTRLLVL.

The V and J genes are TRBV15 and TRBJ2-7; TRBD1 aligns across 10 bases. CDR1 is LNHNV, CDR2 YYDKDF, per germline (reference sequence). The length of the CDR3 is 12 residues. J lost 8 bases, V lost 5 bases, and 3 bases had no gene match. For the CDR3, the DNA is TGTGCCACCAGCTTGGACAGGGGGAAGCAGTACTTC. Its translation: CATSLDRGKQYF. Complete variable domain (other parts from reference TRBV15 and TRBJ2-7): DAMVIQNPRYQVTQFGKPVTLSCSQTLNHNVMYWYQQKSSQAPKLLFHYYDKDFNNEADTPDNFQSRRPNTSFCFLDIRSPGLGDTAMYLCATSLDRGKQYFGPGTRLTVT.

Only a few counts were recorded for this clone. The chain uses TRBV19 and TRBJ1-1; no firm D call. The V gene's germline CDR1 is LNHDA and CDR2 SQIVND (reference sequence). This CDR3 is built from 13 residues. V was pared by 3 bases and J by 4 bases, with 9 bases between. This chain's CDR3 is CASSMDWVTEAFF. The CDR3 bases are TGTGCCAGTAGTATGGACTGGGTCACTGAAGCTTTCTTT.

The rearrangement joins TRBV3-1 (or the pseudogene TRBV3-2) to TRBJ1-5, with a weak D call TRBD1 (5 bases). The CDR3 has 13 residues. Deletions cut 8 bases from V and 7 bases from J, with 15 bases between. The germline gives CDR1 LGHDT, CDR2 YNNKEL (reference sequence). This chain's CDR3 is CASGGGASQPQHF. The CDR3, as DNA: TGTGCCAGCGGGGGAGGGGCGTCGCAGCCCCAGCATTTT.

The chain joins TRBV3-1 (or the pseudogene TRBV3-2) to TRBJ2-2; no clear D gene. The CDR3 contains 14 residues. Germline V gives CDR1 LGHDT, CDR2 YNNKEL (reference sequence). The germline V and J ends were trimmed by 4 bases and 2 bases, with 8 bases remaining between them. The CDR3 DNA is TGTGCCAGCAGCCCGGAGCCTAACACCGGGGAGCTGTTTTTT. Residues: CASSPEPNTGELFF.

V and J are TRBV5-3 and TRBJ1-1; 10 bases agree with TRBD1. TRBV5-3 qualifies as an ORF whose function is uncertain. This CDR3 is 15 amino acids long. Unmatched junction bases numbered 7, after V lost 4 bases and J lost 4 bases. The CDR3 DNA is TGTGCCAGAAGCAAGACAGGGGGCGAAGGCACTGAAGCTTTCTTT. Encoded protein: CARSKTGGEGTEAFF.

The J gene is TRBJ1-2, the V gene TRBV5-4; D call uncertain. This CDR3 is built from 14 residues. Germline CDR1 is SGHNT and CDR2 is YYREEE (reference sequence). Trimming removed 0 bases at V and 0 bases at J, with 6 bases between. The CDR3 spells CASSLGVANYGYTF. The CDR3 DNA is TGTGCCAGCAGCTTGGGGGTAGCTAACTATGGCTACACCTTC.

This sequence joins TRBV4-2 and TRBJ1-1; a possible D gene is TRBD1 (6 bases). The germline gives CDR1 LGHNA, CDR2 YNFKEQ. This CDR3 is 20 amino acids long. The V end was cut by 0 bases, the J end by 1 base, with 24 bases between. The CDR3 nucleotides are TGTGCCAGCAGCCAAGATCCCGACAGCCTGGGGGTGGGGGCGAACACTGAAGCTTTCTTT. Translating gives CASSQDPDSLGVGANTEAFF.

Of note for this clone: Other DNA variants within this sample encode the same CDR3. The V gene is TRBV7-9, the J gene TRBJ2-7; no definite D call. Germline CDR1 and CDR2: SEHNR and FQNEAQ (reference sequence). The CDR3 is 11 residues long. Deletions cut 5 bases from V and 0 bases from J, with 2 bases between. The CDR3 sequence: CASSTSYEQYF. The DNA for the CDR3 is TGTGCCAGCAGCACCTCCTACGAGCAGTACTTC.

The V gene is TRBV7-2, the J gene TRBJ1-2; no reliable D call. The CDR3 spans 15 residues. Germline V lookup: CDR1 SGHTA, CDR2 FQGNSA. Trimming cost V 0 bases and J 7 bases, with 15 bases left between them. This CDR3 is CASSLATALRSGYTF. The CDR3 DNA follows: TGTGCCAGCAGCTTAGCCACAGCATTGAGGTCTGGCTACACCTTC.

The chain links TRBV7-9 to TRBJ2-1, with D hard to call. Trimming took off 0 bases at V and 0 bases at J, with 9 bases between the two ends. This CDR3 region has 16 residues. The germline V gene encodes CDR1 SEHNR and CDR2 FQNEAQ (reference sequence). CDR3: CASSLAGLGSYNEQFF. The DNA for the CDR3 is TGTGCCAGCAGCTTAGCCGGGCTTGGCTCCTACAATGAGCAGTTCTTC.

This chain uses TRBV11-2 with TRBJ2-1, with 8 nucleotides matching TRBD1. The length of the CDR3 is 17 residues. CDR1 and CDR2 (germline): SGHAT, FQNNGV. V shed 5 bases, J shed 3 bases, and the junction held 12 bases outside the gene matches. CDR3 nucleotides: TGTGCCAGCAGCCAAGGACAGGGCGGAAGGGGCTACAATGAGCAGTTCTTC. Protein: CASSQGQGGRGYNEQFF.